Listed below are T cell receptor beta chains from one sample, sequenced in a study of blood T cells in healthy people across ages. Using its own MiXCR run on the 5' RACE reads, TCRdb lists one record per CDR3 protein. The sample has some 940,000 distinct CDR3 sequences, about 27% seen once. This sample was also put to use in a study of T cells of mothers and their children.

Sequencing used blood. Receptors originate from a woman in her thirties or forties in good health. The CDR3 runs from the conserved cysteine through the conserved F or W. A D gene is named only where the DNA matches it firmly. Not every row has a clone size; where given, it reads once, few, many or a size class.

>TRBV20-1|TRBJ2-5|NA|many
CSGFVGGETQYF
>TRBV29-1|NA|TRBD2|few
CSVEFRLAGVETQYF
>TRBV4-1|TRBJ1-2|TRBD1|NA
CASGPRQGDYGYTF
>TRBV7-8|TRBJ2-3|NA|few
CASSWKSGAMTDTQYF
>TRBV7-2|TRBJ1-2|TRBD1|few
CASRGQGAAHYGYTF
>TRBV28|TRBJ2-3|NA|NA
CASSPRLVRTDTRYF
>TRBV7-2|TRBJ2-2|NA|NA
CASSSLRVDTGELFF
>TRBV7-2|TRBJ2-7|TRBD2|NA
CASSSQRSGVPSYEQYF
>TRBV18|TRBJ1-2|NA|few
CASSPTEGGYGYTF
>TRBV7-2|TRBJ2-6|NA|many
CASSQQGSGANVLTF
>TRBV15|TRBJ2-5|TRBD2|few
CATSRESQGGETQYF
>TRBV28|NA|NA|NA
CASSPPPVTSNEQYF
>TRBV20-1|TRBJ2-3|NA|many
CSARIPGGRTDTQYF
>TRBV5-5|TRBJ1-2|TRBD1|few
CASSAGPGQGNYGYTF
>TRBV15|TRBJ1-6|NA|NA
CATSRDLRQGGSPLHF
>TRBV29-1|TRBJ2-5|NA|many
CSVDPSSGQALLQETQYF
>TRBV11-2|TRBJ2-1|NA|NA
CASSLYPGNEQFF
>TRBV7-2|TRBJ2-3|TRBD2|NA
CASSSSLSGDTQYF
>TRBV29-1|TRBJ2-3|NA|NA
CSVVPTGRNADTQYF
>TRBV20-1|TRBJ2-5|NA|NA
CSARGERGWETQYF
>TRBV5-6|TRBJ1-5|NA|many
CASSLWGDQPQHF
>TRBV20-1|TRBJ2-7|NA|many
CSADQISEQYF
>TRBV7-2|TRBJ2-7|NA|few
CASRPEMLGKQYF
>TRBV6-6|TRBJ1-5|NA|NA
CASTRGQGNQPQHF
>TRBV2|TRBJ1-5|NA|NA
CASRKRGGGNQPQHF
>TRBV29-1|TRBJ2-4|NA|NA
CSGDSENIQYF
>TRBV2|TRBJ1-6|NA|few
CASRFQNSPLHF
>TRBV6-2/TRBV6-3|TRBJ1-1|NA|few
CASGTNFWTPNGAFF
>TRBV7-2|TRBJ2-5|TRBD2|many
CASSPRAGDYGETQYF
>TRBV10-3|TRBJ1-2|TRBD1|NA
CATGQGSSISGYTF
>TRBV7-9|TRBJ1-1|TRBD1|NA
CASSGGQRLRTEAFF
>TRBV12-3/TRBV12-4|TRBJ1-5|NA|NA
CASSDTGVNQPQHF
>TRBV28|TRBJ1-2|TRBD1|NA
CASSISTGGSYGYTF
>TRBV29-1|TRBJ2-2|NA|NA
CSVLSGELFF
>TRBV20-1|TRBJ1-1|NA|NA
CSALPQGSHTEAFF
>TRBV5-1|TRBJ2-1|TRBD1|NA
CASSSGTGRNEQFF
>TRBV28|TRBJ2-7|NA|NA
CASSLKVSASYEQYF
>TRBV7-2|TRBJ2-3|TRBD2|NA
CASSYQRGTYTDTQYF
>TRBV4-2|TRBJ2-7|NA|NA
CASSPRLTSSHEQYF
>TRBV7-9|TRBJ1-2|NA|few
CASSFELDVYDYTF
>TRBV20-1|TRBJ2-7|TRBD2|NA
CSAGGGLAGVSYNEQYF
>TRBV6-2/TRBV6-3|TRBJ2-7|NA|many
CASSYSSGSDYEQYF
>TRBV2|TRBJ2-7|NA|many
CASDTSEYEQYF
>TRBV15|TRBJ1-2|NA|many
CATSRELGGYTF
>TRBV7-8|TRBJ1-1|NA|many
CASSLQGGGTEAFF
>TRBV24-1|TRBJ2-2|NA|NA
CATSDLGSNTGELFF
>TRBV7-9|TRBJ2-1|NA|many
CASSLDQGGNEQFF
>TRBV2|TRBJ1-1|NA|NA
CASNLIMNTETFF